This TCR beta chain was retrieved from a study of neurological immune-mediated disorders. CDR3 length equals 13 residues. The V gene's germline CDR1 is SGHRS and CDR2 YFSETQ. V gave up 3 bases and J gave up 5 bases, with 11 bases separating them. TCRdb processed the 5' RACE reads anew with MiXCR; each CDR3 protein has one entry. The sample holds roughly 20,000 distinct CDR3 sequences; 17% are singletons and the top ten take 7.5%. This sequence joins TRBV5-1 and TRBJ2-5, with D perhaps matching TRBD2 (5 bases). The sequence was collected from a woman between 18 and 29 years old with multiple sclerosis. Input material: CD8+ T cells from blood. CDR3 in DNA: TGCGCCAGCAGCTACGGGGTTGGGGAGACCCAGTACTTC. It yields the protein CASSYGVGETQYF.